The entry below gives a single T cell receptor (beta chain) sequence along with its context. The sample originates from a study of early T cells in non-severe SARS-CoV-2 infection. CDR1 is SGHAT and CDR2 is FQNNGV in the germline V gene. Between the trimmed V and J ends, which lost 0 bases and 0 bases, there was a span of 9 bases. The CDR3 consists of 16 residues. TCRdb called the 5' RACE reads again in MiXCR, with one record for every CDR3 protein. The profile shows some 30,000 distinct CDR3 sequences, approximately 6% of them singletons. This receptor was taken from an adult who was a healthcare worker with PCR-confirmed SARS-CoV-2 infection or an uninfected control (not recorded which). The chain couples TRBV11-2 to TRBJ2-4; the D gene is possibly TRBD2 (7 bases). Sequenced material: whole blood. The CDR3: CASSLDRGGAKNIQYF. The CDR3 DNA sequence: TGTGCCAGCAGCTTAGATAGGGGGGGAGCCAAAAACATTCAGTACTTC.